Sequencing of this T cell receptor beta chain was carried out in a study of shared clonotypes between healthy human individuals. The assay was run at deep level. Genomic DNA (from each subset) was split evenly across several immunoSEQ plates. Produced via immunoSEQ multiplex PCR; TCRdb's table is partial and in-frame only. The profile shows 450,000 to 600,000 clones, 79% of them singletons. Germline loops: CDR1 MGHRA, CDR2 YSYEKL. Trimming took off 4 bases at V and 0 bases at J, with 24 bases between the two ends. The CDR3 runs to 20 residues. This TCR derives from a middle-aged woman in good health. Some clones in this sample may be carry-over from other donors' samples. The chain has TRBV4-1 and TRBJ1-4; possible D gene TRBD1, 5 bases. Sample: PBMCs. The CDR3 here is CASSPKGSSMGTATNEKLFF. CDR3 DNA: TGCGCCAGCAGCCCCAAGGGGAGCAGTATGGGCACAGCAACTAATGAAAAACTGTTTTTT.